What follows are 13 T cell receptor beta chains derived from one specimen sequenced in a study of T cell repertoires in cytomegalovirus infection. TCRdb itself ran the reads through MiXCR, one entry per CDR3 protein. This table holds about 150,000 distinct CDR3 sequences, 15% to 20% found once. Material for sequencing was CD8+ T cells from PBMCs. These receptors were taken from a human donor in good health (CMV status not recorded). Some clones in this sample may be carry-over from other donors' samples.

The chain carries TRBV29-1 and TRBJ2-1; D is possibly TRBD2 (6 bases). With 4 bases removed from V and 0 bases from J, the gap between germline ends came to 7 bases. The CDR3 runs to 13 residues. Germline V gene data show CDR1 as SQVTM and CDR2 as ANQGSEA. The CDR3 protein is CSVAAGSYNEQFF. The DNA for the CDR3 is TGCAGCGTTGCAGCGGGCTCCTACAATGAGCAGTTCTTC.

This clonotype was seen repeatedly, ten times or more. This sequence joins TRBV6-1 and TRBJ1-2; 7 positions agree with TRBD1. The CDR3 loop spans 15 amino acids. Looked up from germline, CDR1 is MNHNS and CDR2 is SASEGT. Losses at the gene ends were 4 bases for V and 0 bases for J; bases not matched to a gene: 5. CDR3 protein: CASSGHRGSNYGYTF. CDR3 in DNA: TGTGCCAGCAGTGGTCACAGGGGATCTAACTATGGCTACACCTTC.

This clonotype was detected a few times. The gene calls are TRBV7-2 and TRBJ1-1; D gene uncertain. Trimming stripped 0 bases from V and 5 bases from J, with 4 bases between. This CDR3 is built from 12 residues. From germline, CDR1 is SGHTA and CDR2 FQGNSA. The CDR3 here is CASSLAHTEAFF. The CDR3 DNA reads TGTGCCAGCAGCTTAGCGCATACTGAAGCTTTCTTT.

The chain recombines TRBV5-6 with TRBJ2-3; unclear D gene. Germline assignment: CDR1 SGHDT and CDR2 YYEEEE. This CDR3 has 15 amino acids. V was cut by 4 bases and J by 3 bases, with 15 bases left in between. CDR3 nucleotides: TGTGCCAGCAGCAGCCGCCCCACAAAGACAGATACGCAGTATTTT. Its protein product is CASSSRPTKTDTQYF.

The chain carries TRBV28 and TRBJ2-1; 8 positions agree with TRBD2. V lost 5 bases and J lost 5; bases outside the gene matches: 2. This CDR3 region has 13 residues. Germline lookup yields CDR1 MDHEN and CDR2 SYDVKM. The CDR3 DNA follows: TGTGCCAGCAGTCCGGGACTAGACAATGAGCAGTTCTTC. Translation: CASSPGLDNEQFF.

The chain combines TRBV7-9 with TRBJ1-5; 7 bases align to TRBD1. This CDR3 has 14 amino acids. V trimming: 4 bases; J trimming: 4 bases; junction bases outside the gene matches: 4. Germline V gives CDR1 SEHNR, CDR2 FQNEAQ (reference sequence). DNA of the CDR3: TGTGCCAGCAGCTCAACAGGGGATAATCAGCCCCAGCATTTT. Translating gives CASSSTGDNQPQHF.

J is TRBJ1-6 and V is TRBV28; no clear D. CDR1 and CDR2 from the germline V gene are MDHEN and SYDVKM. Trimming cost V 6 bases and J 3 bases, with 12 bases left between them. The CDR3 is 15 residues long. DNA of the CDR3: TGTGCCAGCAGCTGGGAACAAAGCTATAATTCACCCCTCCACTTT. Its protein is CASSWEQSYNSPLHF. The full variable domain, with the rest looked up from reference TRBV28 and TRBJ1-6, is DVKVTQSSRYLVKRTGEKVFLECVQDMDHENMFWYRQDPGLGLRLIYFSYDVKMKEKGDIPEGYSVSREKKERFSLILESASTNQTSMYLCASSWEQSYNSPLHFGNGTRLTVT.

This clonotype has just a few counts. V usage is TRBV28 and J usage is TRBJ2-3; no firm D call. V was cut by 3 bases and J by 2 bases, with 6 bases left in between. The CDR3 length is 13 residues. Germline V CDR1 and CDR2: MDHEN, SYDVKM. The CDR3 loop reads CASSFGTTDTQYF. CDR3 nucleotides: TGTGCCAGCAGTTTCGGCACCACAGATACGCAGTATTTT.

The chain joins TRBV28 to TRBJ2-1; TRBD1 agrees at 8 bases. Trimming removed 5 bases from V and 3 bases from J; junction bases left unmatched: 12. This CDR3 region has 17 residues. Germline V lookup: CDR1 MDHEN, CDR2 SYDVKM. The CDR3, as DNA: TGTGCCAGCAGTCGTCCAAAGCGACAGGGGATCTACAATGAGCAGTTCTTC. Amino acids: CASSRPKRQGIYNEQFF.

The chain employs TRBV9 and TRBJ2-1; 15 bases are a match to TRBD2. The CDR3 is made up of 16 amino acids. The germline V gene has CDR1 SGDLS and CDR2 YYNGEE. The V gene end was trimmed by 2 bases and the J gene end by 8 bases; junction bases not matched to a gene: 5. The CDR3 DNA reads TGTGCCAGCAGCGTTAGGACTAGCGGGAGGGTGGATGAGCAGTTCTTC. Translation: CASSVRTSGRVDEQFF.

In its sample, this clonotype was seen a few times. The chain carries TRBV11-2 and TRBJ2-4; D remains unclear. V lost 0 bases and J 3 bases, leaving 15 bases between the germline ends. Germline CDR1 and CDR2: SGHAT and FQNNGV. The CDR3 has 17 residues. The CDR3 DNA is TGTGCCAGCAGCTTAGATATGACGCCTCTAGACAAAAACATTCAGTACTTC. Protein product: CASSLDMTPLDKNIQYF.

The rearrangement uses TRBV27 and TRBJ1-2; 8 bases agree with TRBD1. CDR3 length: 13 amino acids. V was clipped by 3 bases and J by 6 bases; unmatched bases: 3. CDR1 is MNHEY and CDR2 is SMNVEV in the germline V gene (reference sequence). The CDR3 nucleotides are TGTGCCAGCAGTTTTGGACAGGGCGATGGCTACACCTTC. Its translation: CASSFGQGDGYTF.

This clonotype showed up just a few times. The chain recombines TRBV7-8 with TRBJ2-7, with D possibly TRBD2 on 6 matching bases. This CDR3 region has 16 residues. Germline loops: CDR1 SGHVS, CDR2 FQNEAQ. V gave up 1 base and J gave up 3 bases, with 16 bases separating them. The CDR3 is CASSLEVAGMIYEQYF. CDR3 sequence (DNA): TGTGCCAGCAGCTTAGAGGTTGCGGGGATGATCTACGAGCAGTACTTC.